Shown below are 3 T cell receptor beta chains from a single sample sequenced in a study of blood T cell repertoires in COVID-19. TCRdb keeps only in-frame clones here, not all; method: immunoSEQ multiplex PCR. The repertoire holds over 120,000 clones, with roughly 80% as singletons. Sequenced: PBMCs or T cells enriched from blood (not recorded which). Every receptor here comes from a man aged 50-59 years who had recovered from COVID-19.

This clone has a handful of counts. Here the CDR3 DNA reads TGTGCCTGGAGTCCTTACAGGCCCGACGAGCAGTACTTC. As protein: CAWSPYRPDEQYF. The chain carries TRBV30 and TRBJ2-7, with D possibly being TRBD1 (5 bases). Trimming took off 2 bases at V and 5 bases at J, with 13 bases between the two ends. There are 13 residues in the CDR3. Germline V lookup: CDR1 GTSNPN, CDR2 SVGIG (reference sequence). The entire variable domain, with the rest obtained from reference TRBV30 and TRBJ2-7, is as follows: SQTIHQWPATLVQPVGSPLSLECTVEGTSNPNLYWYRQAAGRGLQLLFYSVGIGQISSEVPQNLSASRPQDRQFILSSKKLLLSDSGFYLCAWSPYRPDEQYFGPGTRLTVT.

Only one count was recorded for this clone. This chain links TRBV10-3 with TRBJ2-7; D is uncertain. The CDR3 has 12 residues. The germline V and J ends were trimmed by 4 bases and 6 bases, with 10 bases remaining between them. CDR1 and CDR2 from the germline V gene are ENHRY and SYGVKD. CDR3 nucleotides: TGTGCCATCAGTGCGCCTCAGGTCGAGCAGTACTTC. Translated, it gives CAISAPQVEQYF.

Here the CDR3 DNA reads TGTGCCAGCAGCGTAGTGGCAGGGGAAGGGGGGACCCAGTACTTC. It codes for CASSVVAGEGGTQYF. The chain has TRBV9 and TRBJ2-5; D possibly corresponds to TRBD1 (6 bases). CDR1 is SGDLS and CDR2 is YYNGEE in the germline V gene. The CDR3 consists of 15 residues. V lost 0 bases and J 7 bases, leaving 16 bases between the germline ends. Combining the CDR3 with reference TRBV9 and TRBJ2-5 gives the whole variable domain DSGVTQTPKHLITATGQRVTLRCSPRSGDLSVYWYQQSLDQGLQFLIQYYNGEERAKGNILERFSAQQFPDLHSELNLSSLELGDSALYFCASSVVAGEGGTQYFGPGTRLLVL.